The T cell receptor (beta chain) described here comes from a study of blood T cell repertoires in COVID-19. Study details: The United States, Italy and Spain supplied acute and convalescent COVID-19 samples. PBMCs, B-cell-depleted T cells, or T cells were the source of the cDNA or gDNA that made up the material.

The CDR3 extends over 18 amino acids. V was pared by 1 base and J by 6 bases, with 12 bases of the junction left unmatched. In germline, CDR1 is MGHRA, CDR2 YSYEKL. How the authors handled the data: Estimates of nucleated cell counts were drawn from the amplification of reference gene primers. Sequencing was performed with immunoSEQ multiplex PCR; in TCRdb, only in-frame clones are kept and a portion is missing. V and J calls and clone size come straight from that table; D and trimming were deduced from the DNA. Of tens of thousands of clones listed, approximately 78% are singletons. This clone was counted only a few times.

This receptor was taken from a human donor in a cohort sampled during active COVID-19. The chain carries TRBV4-1 and TRBJ1-1, with 12 bases lining up with TRBD1. Sequencing was done on a sample of peripheral blood. CDR3 nucleotide sequence: TGCGCCAGCAGCCAAGGGAGGGGACAGGGGGCTTCTGTGTCTGAAGCTTTCTTT. Translated, it gives CASSQGRGQGASVSEAFF.